The rows below give T cell receptor beta chains drawn from one sample of a study of radiotherapy plus CTLA-4 blockade in lung cancer. Measured with immunoSEQ multiplex PCR; TCRdb has only the in-frame clones, and not every one. The sample shows 90,000 to 100,000 clones, around 90% of them seen only once. This specimen was peripheral blood, taken from a patient treated with radiotherapy plus ipilimumab. These receptors all stem from a human donor with non-small cell lung cancer that progressed on radiotherapy plus ipilimumab. The CDR3 runs from the conserved cysteine through the conserved F or W. The order of the fields is D gene, V gene, J gene, clone size, CDR3 DNA, CDR3 protein. D genes are given only for firm matches. The size entry is marked missing in some rows and otherwise reads once, few, many or a size class.

.	TRBV21-1	TRBJ2-2	few	TGTGCCAGCATGGAGGTTGCCACCGGGGAGCTGTTTTTT	CASMEVATGELFF
.	TRBV9	TRBJ2-1	.	TGTGCCAGCAGCGGTGGTCTGGGGGGCTCCTACAATGAGCAGTTCTTC	CASSGGLGGSYNEQFF
.	TRBV7-9	TRBJ1-5	.	TGTGCCAGCAGCCCCTCTGGTAGGGCGACTCAGCCCCAGCATTTT	CASSPSGRATQPQHF
.	TRBV6-5	TRBJ2-7	once	TGTGCCAGCAGTGAAGCACAGAACTACGAGCAGTACTTC	CASSEAQNYEQYF
.	TRBV5-1	TRBJ1-2	.	TGCGCCAGCTCTAAGGATTCTTACTATGGCTACACCTTC	CASSKDSYYGYTF
.	TRBV21-1	TRBJ2-3	.	TGTGCCAGCACTTGCTTAAGCACAGATACGCAGTATTTT	CASTCLSTDTQYF
.	TRBV6-4	TRBJ1-3	medium-sized	TGTGCCAGCAGTATAAGAAGATCCTCTGGAAACACCATATATTTT	CASSIRRSSGNTIYF
.	TRBV19	TRBJ2-2	.	TGTGCCAGTAAGCAGGGAGGGGGGAACACCGGGGAGCTGTTTTTT	CASKQGGGNTGELFF
.	TRBV5-1	TRBJ2-1	.	TGCGCCAGCAGCCTCGGAGGACCCAGCTCCTACAATGAGCAGTTCTTC	CASSLGGPSSYNEQFF
TRBD1	TRBV2	TRBJ2-5	.	TGTGCCAGCACCGAGGACAGGGGGCGAGAGACCCAGTACTTC	CASTEDRGRETQYF
.	TRBV19	TRBJ1-5	once	TGTGCCAGTAATCGGGACTCCAACAATCAGCCCCAGCATTTT	CASNRDSNNQPQHF
.	TRBV5-1	TRBJ2-1	.	TGCGCCAGCAGCTTGGCCGTCGGGTACGGTGAGCAGTTCTTC	CASSLAVGYGEQFF
TRBD1	TRBV9	TRBJ2-7	.	TGTGCCAGCAGCGGGACAGGGGAGTCTTACGAGCAGTACTTC	CASSGTGESYEQYF
.	TRBV28	TRBJ2-1	.	TGTGCCAGCACAGAAACCACAGGAAGTAGGTACAATGAGCAGTTCTTC	CASTETTGSRYNEQFF
TRBD1	TRBV9	TRBJ2-7	.	TGTGCCAGCAGCGCCTCCGGGACAGTAAGCTCCTACGAGCAGTACTTC	CASSASGTVSSYEQYF
.	TRBV7-3	TRBJ2-1	.	TGTGCCAGCAGCTTAGGGCCAGGCCTGCAGTTCTTC	CASSLGPGLQFF
TRBD2	TRBV2	TRBJ2-1	.	TGTGCCAGCAGAACCGGGACTAGCGGGAGAGGTGAGCAGTTCTTC	CASRTGTSGRGEQFF
TRBD1	TRBV5-6	TRBJ1-2	.	TGTGCCAGCAGCTTGGATAGGACAGGGGGCAGTGGCTACACCTTC	CASSLDRTGGSGYTF
.	TRBV28	TRBJ2-7	.	TGTGCCAGCAGGATCGGGGACCATTCATACGAGCAGTACTTC	CASRIGDHSYEQYF
.	TRBV11-3	TRBJ2-1	.	TGTGCCAGCAGCTCCTGGGGGCTAGCGCGTGACAATGAGCAGTTCTTC	CASSSWGLARDNEQFF
TRBD1	TRBV5-1	TRBJ2-7	.	TGCGCCAGCAGCGAAAGACAGGGTCGTAAGCAGTACTTC	CASSERQGRKQYF
.	TRBV6-1	TRBJ2-3	.	TGTGCCAGCAGTAATAGACAGGCGGCAGATACGCAGTATTTT	CASSNRQAADTQYF
.	TRBV25-1	TRBJ2-1	.	TGTGCCAGCAGTGTTGAGGGACCCTCTATAGATGAGCAGTTCTTC	CASSVEGPSIDEQFF
.	TRBV7-3	TRBJ1-1	once	TGTGCCAGCAGCTCCCAGGGGAACACTGAAGCTTTCTTT	CASSSQGNTEAFF
TRBD2	TRBV27	TRBJ2-1	.	TGTGCCAGCAGTTTATACGGGAGCGGGGCTAATGAGCAGTTCTTC	CASSLYGSGANEQFF
.	TRBV2	TRBJ2-7	.	TGTGCCAGCAGCGGCCCCGGGGTAGGCGCGGGAGAGCAGTACTTC	CASSGPGVGAGEQYF
.	TRBV2	TRBJ1-1	once	TGTGCCAGCTCCAGGCAGGGAATGAACACTGAAGCTTTCTTT	CASSRQGMNTEAFF
TRBD2	TRBV5-1	TRBJ2-1	.	TGCGCCAGCAGGGCTAGCGGCTACAATGAGCAGTTCTTC	CASRASGYNEQFF
TRBD1	TRBV6-1	TRBJ2-7	.	TGTGCCAGCAGGGGGACAGGGGACATCTACGAGCAGTACTTC	CASRGTGDIYEQYF
TRBD1	TRBV9	TRBJ1-5	.	TGTGCCAGCAGCGTAACAGGGGGACGGGAGCCCCAGCATTTT	CASSVTGGREPQHF
.	TRBV5-8	TRBJ2-7	.	TGTGCCAGCAGCTTGGACGGGGCCCTCTTTTTC	CASSLDGALFF
.	TRBV2	TRBJ2-2	.	TGTGCCAGCGCCCCGGGACGGGTGAACACCGGGGAGCTGTTTTTT	CASAPGRVNTGELFF